Listed here are 7 T cell receptor beta chains from one sample, sequenced in a study of shared clonotypes between healthy human individuals. The data were produced by immunoSEQ multiplex PCR, yet TCRdb's version contains in-frame clones alone and is incomplete. The repertoire includes about 2.1 million clones, just over 90% of them detected once, and roughly 1.7% sits in the top ten. Naive CD8 populations comprised CD45RO-negative cells positively selected for CCR7, excluding terminally differentiated effector memory CD45RA+ cells. Sequencing was carried out using naive CD8+ T cells from PBMCs. Source of these receptors: a man between 18 and 35 years old in good health. Some clones in this sample may be carry-over from other donors' samples.

The chain uses TRBV5-4 and TRBJ1-5; D is possibly TRBD1 (5 bases). V gave up 3 bases and J gave up 4 bases, with 23 bases separating them. CDR3 length: 18 amino acids. Germline values: CDR1 SGHNT, CDR2 YYREEE (reference sequence). The CDR3 protein is CASSYGWGGKVGNQPQHF. CDR3 DNA sequence: TGTGCCAGCAGCTATGGATGGGGGGGGAAGGTGGGAAATCAGCCCCAGCATTTT.

The chain employs TRBV28 and TRBJ2-1; TRBD1 agrees at 9 bases. Trimming took 6 bases from V and 6 from J; bases not matched to a gene: 9. CDR1 and CDR2 from the germline V gene are MDHEN and SYDVKM. The CDR3 extends over 15 amino acids. CDR3 nucleotides: TGTGCCAGCAGCGCAAGGACAGGGGAGATCAATGAGCAGTTCTTC. Translated, it gives CASSARTGEINEQFF.

V is TRBV5-8 and J is TRBJ2-3; 7 bases agree with TRBD2. CDR1 and CDR2 from the germline V gene are SGHTS and YDEGEE. This CDR3 comprises 11 residues. Here the CDR3 DNA reads TGTGCGGCGGGAGTGGCAGATACGCAGTATTTT. It yields the protein CAAGVADTQYF.

Written as DNA, the CDR3 is TGTGCCAGCCGTGCCGCCGGGGAGCTGTTTTTT. This encodes CASRAAGELFF. The V and J genes are TRBV6-5 and TRBJ2-2; D is unclear. The CDR3 has 11 residues. Looked up from germline, CDR1 is MNHEY and CDR2 is SVGAGI. The V gene lost 8 bases and the J gene lost 6 bases, with 7 bases spanning the gap.

The DNA for the CDR3 is TGTGCCAGCAGCAAAAGCGAGGGCACGCGCCGCTATGGCTACACCTTC. Residues: CASSKSEGTRRYGYTF. The chain employs TRBV21-1 and TRBJ1-2. TRBV21-1 is classified as a pseudogene. This CDR3 contains 16 residues.

The chain employs TRBV14 and TRBJ2-7, with D perhaps matching TRBD2 (5 bases). The CDR3 sequence is 13 residues long. Germline V CDR1 and CDR2: SGHDN, FVKESK. Between the trimmed V and J ends, which lost 0 bases and 9 bases, there was a span of 12 bases. The CDR3 nucleotides are TGTGCCAGCAGCCAAGACCGAGGAGAGGGGCAGTACTTC. It is translated as CASSQDRGEGQYF.

V usage is TRBV28 and J usage is TRBJ2-1, with a weak D call TRBD2 (5 bases). The CDR3 sequence is 14 residues long. Germline V gene data show CDR1 as MDHEN and CDR2 as SYDVKM. The V and J ends lost 1 base and 7 bases respectively, with 11 bases between them. DNA for the CDR3: TGTGCCAGCAGTTTATCCCACCGGGGTAATGAGCAGTTCTTC. Amino acids: CASSLSHRGNEQFF.